The next 28 T cell receptor beta chains were all read from a single sample in a study of T cell repertoires in cytomegalovirus infection. TCRdb re-called the reads with MiXCR, one entry per CDR3 protein. The repertoire holds about 530,000 distinct CDR3 sequences, with about 25% as singletons. Sequencing used PBMCs. The receptors shown here come from a human donor in good health (CMV status not recorded). Some clones in this sample may be carry-over from other donors' samples.

The V gene is TRBV14, the J gene TRBJ2-1, with 11 positions matching TRBD2. The germline gives CDR1 SGHDN, CDR2 FVKESK. V lost 1 base, J lost 3 bases, and 5 bases stayed unmatched. The CDR3 runs to 17 residues. The CDR3 region has the DNA TGTGCCAGCAGCCAAGCGGAAGGACTAGCGGGCTACAATGAGCAGTTCTTC. It is translated as CASSQAEGLAGYNEQFF.

V and J are TRBV30 and TRBJ2-2, with TRBD2 matching over 10 bases. CDR1 is GTSNPN and CDR2 is SVGIG in the germline V gene (reference sequence). With V trimmed by 7 bases and J by 5 bases, 13 bases remained unmatched. This CDR3 is 16 amino acids long. CDR3 residues: CAFPGRAGGHTGELFF. The CDR3 coding sequence is TGTGCCTTCCCGGGACGAGCGGGAGGGCATACCGGGGAGCTGTTTTTT.

This clonotype was counted a few times. The gene calls are TRBV10-3 and TRBJ2-2, with 14 bases identical to TRBD2. CDR1 is ENHRY and CDR2 is SYGVKD in the germline V gene. This CDR3 region has 17 residues. With 10 bases clipped from V and 5 bases from J, the junction kept 12 bases outside the gene matches. Here the CDR3 reads CATSGLAGGRTTGELFF. DNA for the CDR3: TGTGCCACCTCAGGACTAGCGGGAGGAAGGACGACCGGGGAGCTGTTTTTT.

This clonotype was recorded many times. The V call is TRBV7-2, the J call TRBJ2-6; possible D gene TRBD2, 5 bases. Per the germline V gene, CDR1 is SGHTA and CDR2 is FQGNSA. The CDR3 loop spans 17 amino acids. The V end was cut by 2 bases, the J end by 2 bases, with 13 bases between. CDR3 DNA sequence: TGTGCCAGCAGCTTAATTCCGGGGAGCGCTGGGGCCAACGTCCTGACTTTC. Translated, it gives CASSLIPGSAGANVLTF.

There are a few counts of this clonotype. J is TRBJ2-1 and V is TRBV6-1, with 9 bases lining up with TRBD2. CDR1 is MNHNS, CDR2 SASEGT, per germline. V was pared by 7 bases and J by 4 bases, with 8 bases of the junction left unmatched. The CDR3 extends over 15 amino acids. For the CDR3, the DNA is TGTGCCAGCAACCCCCTAGCGGGACCTTACAATGAGCAGTTCTTC. Residues: CASNPLAGPYNEQFF.

In its sample, this clonotype was seen a few times. V gene TRBV6-1 combines with J gene TRBJ2-7; D remains unclear. Germline values: CDR1 MNHNS, CDR2 SASEGT. There are 12 residues in the CDR3. V lost 4 bases and J lost 2, with 6 bases in between. CDR3 sequence (DNA): TGTGCCAGCAGTGGAGTGACCTACGAGCAGTACGTC. Its protein product is CASSGVTYEQYV.

This clonotype appeared a few times. The CDR3 loop is CASSIDHASGDYNEQFF. The CDR3 nucleotides read TGTGCCAGTAGTATAGATCACGCTAGCGGGGACTACAATGAGCAGTTCTTC. This chain links TRBV19 with TRBJ2-1; 9 bases align to TRBD2. Germline V lookup: CDR1 LNHDA, CDR2 SQIVND (reference sequence). This CDR3 is 17 amino acids long. J lost 3 bases, V lost 0 bases, and 6 bases had no gene match.

This clonotype was picked up many times. The chain recombines TRBV7-2 with TRBJ2-3; D may be TRBD1 (6 bases). The germline CDR1 and CDR2 sequences are SGHTA and FQGNSA. V lost 3 bases to trimming and J lost 2 bases, with 9 bases between them. CDR3 length equals 14 residues. CDR3 protein: CASSLDSYTDTQYF. For the CDR3, the DNA is TGTGCCAGCAGCTTGGACAGTTACACAGATACGCAGTATTTT. The entire variable domain, with the rest obtained from reference TRBV7-2 and TRBJ2-3, is as follows: GAGVSQSPSNKVTEKGKDVELRCDPISGHTALYWYRQSLGQGLEFLIYFQGNSAPDKSGLPSDRFSAERTGGSVSTLTIQRTQQEDSAVYLCASSLDSYTDTQYFGPGTRLTVL.

To note about this clonotype: Likely a read error: the CDR3 ends without its conserved phenylalanine or tryptophan. The chain links TRBV7-6 to TRBJ2-5; 10 nucleotides agree with TRBD2. Germline loops: CDR1 SGHVS, CDR2 FNYEAQ. This CDR3 is 15 amino acids long. The V segment lost 4 bases and the J segment 4 bases; nucleotides outside the gene matches: 6. The CDR3: CASSWTSGYRETQYL. CDR3 bases: TGTGCCAGCAGCTGGACTAGCGGATACCGAGAGACCCAGTACCTC.

Only a few counts were recorded for this clonotype. The chain has TRBV4-3 and TRBJ2-5, with 12 bases aligning to TRBD1. V was pared by 3 bases and J by 4 bases, with 6 bases of the junction left unmatched. Germline assignment: CDR1 LGHNA and CDR2 YSLEER. There are 16 residues in the CDR3. CDR3 residues: CASSHSGTGGRETQYF. CDR3 coding DNA: TGCGCCAGCAGCCATTCCGGGACAGGGGGCAGAGAGACCCAGTACTTC.

This chain connects TRBV7-2 to TRBJ1-2, with a weak D call TRBD1 (6 bases). V was shortened by 5 bases and J by 8 bases, with 15 bases between the two germline ends. The CDR3 sequence is 13 residues long. Germline CDR1 is SGHTA and CDR2 is FQGNSA. The CDR3 region is CASSPTPGVGYTF. The CDR3 DNA follows: TGTGCCAGCAGCCCTACACCAGGGGTAGGCTACACCTTC.

The J gene is TRBJ2-1, the V gene TRBV5-6; D gene unclear. Trimming took 0 bases from V and 8 from J, leaving 9 bases between them. The germline CDR1 and CDR2 sequences are SGHDT and YYEEEE. The CDR3 has 13 residues. CDR3 sequence reads: CASSLEITDEQFF. The DNA for the CDR3 is TGTGCCAGCAGCTTGGAAATTACGGATGAGCAGTTCTTC.

The chain uses TRBV20-1 and TRBJ2-5; a weak D match, TRBD2 (7 bases). The CDR3 consists of 12 residues. Trimming took 7 bases from V and 4 from J, leaving 13 bases between them. The germline gives CDR1 DFQATT, CDR2 SNEGSKA (reference sequence). DNA of the CDR3: TGCAGTGGGGGGGGGCTCGGAGAGACCCAGTACTTC. Amino acid sequence: CSGGGLGETQYF.

The DNA for the CDR3 is TGTGCCAGTACGCACCCAGGGGTGCAGCCCCAGCATTTT. It specifies CASTHPGVQPQHF. The J gene is TRBJ1-5, the V gene TRBV19; the D gene is possibly TRBD1 (6 bases). V was pared by 7 bases and J by 7 bases, with 14 bases between. Germline CDR1 is LNHDA and CDR2 is SQIVND (reference sequence). The CDR3 runs 13 residues.

V and J are TRBV7-2 and TRBJ1-4; 7 nucleotides align to TRBD1. The CDR3 is 18 amino acids. Germline V gene data show CDR1 as SGHTA and CDR2 as FQGNSA. V lost 0 bases, J lost 2 bases, and 9 bases stayed unmatched. The CDR3 region has the DNA TGTGCCAGCAGCTTAGCGCGGGGAGAGACAGGGACTAATGAAAAACTGTTTTTT. It specifies CASSLARGETGTNEKLFF.

A few counts support this clonotype. This chain connects TRBV11-2 to TRBJ2-1; D is perhaps TRBD1 or TRBD2 (5 bases each). From germline, CDR1 is SGHAT and CDR2 FQNNGV. V was cut by 5 bases and J by 4 bases, with 18 bases left in between. The CDR3 length is 16 residues. The CDR3 loop reads CASSDLHRGGYNEQFF. The CDR3 DNA sequence: TGTGCCAGCAGCGATCTCCACCGGGGCGGATACAATGAGCAGTTCTTC. The variable domain in full, with the rest retrieved from reference TRBV11-2 and TRBJ2-1, is EAGVAQSPRYKIIEKRQSVAFWCNPISGHATLYWYQQILGQGPKLLIQFQNNGVVDDSQLPKDRFSAERLKGVDSTLKIQPAKLEDSAVYLCASSDLHRGGYNEQFFGPGTRLTVL.

The genes are TRBV12-3 or TRBV12-4 and TRBJ1-2, with D uncertain. V lost 4 bases and J lost 2, with 11 bases in between. The CDR3 length is 14 residues. The chain's CDR3 is CASSSPAKNYGYTF. The CDR3 DNA sequence: TGTGCCAGCAGTTCCCCGGCCAAGAACTATGGCTACACCTTC.

V gene TRBV19 combines with J gene TRBJ2-1, with D tentatively TRBD1 (6 bases). The CDR3 consists of 15 residues. The germline V gene encodes CDR1 LNHDA and CDR2 SQIVND (reference sequence). The V and J ends lost 5 bases and 10 bases respectively, with 21 bases between them. CDR3 residues: CASSWLAGSQGEQFF. In nucleotides, the CDR3 is TGTGCCAGTAGTTGGTTGGCCGGTTCTCAGGGGGAGCAGTTCTTC. Drawing the rest from reference TRBV19 and TRBJ2-1, the complete variable domain is DGGITQSPKYLFRKEGQNVTLSCEQNLNHDAMYWYRQDPGQGLRLIYYSQIVNDFQKGDIAEGYSVSREKKESFPLTVTSAQKNPTAFYLCASSWLAGSQGEQFFGPGTRLTVL.

The V gene is TRBV28, the J gene TRBJ2-7, with D possibly TRBD1 on 6 matching bases. The CDR3 consists of 14 residues. The V gene's germline CDR1 is MDHEN and CDR2 SYDVKM. V was clipped by 4 bases and J by 1 base, with 11 bases between them. The CDR3 spells CASSSTGFSYEQYF. The CDR3 DNA sequence: TGTGCCAGCAGTTCCACAGGGTTTTCCTACGAGCAGTACTTC.

In this sample, this clonotype turned up many times. The V gene is TRBV12-3 or TRBV12-4, the J gene TRBJ1-1; TRBD1 might be the D (5 bases). There are 13 residues in the CDR3. Trimming took 4 bases from V and 3 from J, leaving 9 bases between them. The CDR3 loop is CASSWSRDTEAFF. DNA of the CDR3: TGTGCCAGCAGTTGGAGCAGGGACACTGAAGCTTTCTTT.

V gene TRBV3-1 combines with J gene TRBJ2-2; 7 bases map to TRBD1. This CDR3 spans 17 amino acids. In germline, CDR1 is LGHDT, CDR2 YNNKEL (reference sequence). With 1 base clipped from V and 1 base from J, the junction kept 6 bases outside the gene matches. The CDR3 is CASSQVQGSVNTGELFF. The CDR3 DNA is TGTGCCAGCAGCCAAGTACAGGGGTCGGTGAACACCGGGGAGCTGTTTTTT.

This clonotype came up a few times. The chain employs TRBV29-1 and TRBJ2-1, with D possibly being TRBD2 (5 bases). With 3 bases removed from V and 9 bases from J, the gap between germline ends came to 18 bases. Germline-derived CDR1 and CDR2 are SQVTM and ANQGSEA. This CDR3 comprises 14 residues. The CDR3 reads CSVDVLGVLGEQFF. The CDR3 DNA reads TGCAGCGTTGATGTCCTCGGGGTTTTGGGTGAGCAGTTCTTC.

The chain couples TRBV14 to TRBJ1-3; no clear D gene. V lost 0 bases and J lost 0, with 3 bases in between. Germline CDR1 is SGHDN and CDR2 is FVKESK. The CDR3 runs 14 residues. CDR3 DNA sequence: TGTGCCAGCAGCCAAGATCTCTCTGGAAACACCATATATTTT. The encoded protein is CASSQDLSGNTIYF.

The chain couples TRBV7-2 to TRBJ2-7; TRBD2 agrees at 7 bases. V shed 1 base and J 2 bases; nucleotides not matched to a gene: 8. The CDR3 spans 16 residues. Germline CDR1 reads SGHTA; CDR2 reads FQGNSA. The CDR3 region is CASSLVGGSGPYEQYV. CDR3 nucleotide sequence: TGTGCCAGCAGCTTAGTGGGCGGGAGCGGCCCCTACGAGCAGTACGTC.

The rearrangement joins TRBV7-9 to TRBJ1-4; 7 bases map to TRBD1. Trimming at V came to 1 base and at J to 4 bases, leaving 6 bases not matched to a gene. Germline assignment: CDR1 SEHNR and CDR2 FQNEAQ (reference sequence). This CDR3 is 16 amino acids long. This chain's CDR3 is CASSLVRAGGNEKLFF. CDR3 in DNA: TGTGCCAGCAGCTTAGTTCGTGCAGGGGGTAATGAAAAACTGTTTTTT. The whole variable domain, filled in from reference TRBV7-9 and TRBJ1-4, reads DTGVSQNPRHKITKRGQNVTFRCDPISEHNRLYWYRQTLGQGPEFLTYFQNEAQLEKSRLLSDRFSAERPKGSFSTLEIQRTEQGDSAMYLCASSLVRAGGNEKLFFGSGTQLSVL.

This clonotype was detected only a few times. The V call is TRBV7-3, the J call TRBJ2-1; D unclear. The germline CDR1 and CDR2 sequences are SGHTA and FQGTGA. Trimming removed 2 bases at V and 10 bases at J, with 9 bases between. CDR3 length: 12 amino acids. Written as DNA, the CDR3 is TGTGCCAGCAGCTTATATAGACGAGAGCAGTTCTTC. Residues: CASSLYRREQFF.

This rearrangement joins TRBV20-1 to TRBJ2-7; no clear D. In germline, CDR1 is DFQATT, CDR2 SNEGSKA (reference sequence). The CDR3 has 13 residues. The V end was cut by 2 bases, the J end by 0 bases, with 8 bases between. The DNA for the CDR3 is TGCAGTGCTAGAATACCAGGCTCCTACGAGCAGTACTTC. Translation gives CSARIPGSYEQYF.

V and J are TRBV6-8 and TRBJ2-7, with 9 bases aligning to TRBD1. Germline CDR1 reads MNHGY; CDR2 reads SAAAGT. J gave up 7 bases and V 6 bases, and 16 bases lay outside the gene matches. The CDR3 covers 16 residues. The CDR3 DNA follows: TGTGCCAGCAGGAAACCGGATAACAGGGGGCTGCGAGAGCAGTACGTC. Translation: CASRKPDNRGLREQYV.